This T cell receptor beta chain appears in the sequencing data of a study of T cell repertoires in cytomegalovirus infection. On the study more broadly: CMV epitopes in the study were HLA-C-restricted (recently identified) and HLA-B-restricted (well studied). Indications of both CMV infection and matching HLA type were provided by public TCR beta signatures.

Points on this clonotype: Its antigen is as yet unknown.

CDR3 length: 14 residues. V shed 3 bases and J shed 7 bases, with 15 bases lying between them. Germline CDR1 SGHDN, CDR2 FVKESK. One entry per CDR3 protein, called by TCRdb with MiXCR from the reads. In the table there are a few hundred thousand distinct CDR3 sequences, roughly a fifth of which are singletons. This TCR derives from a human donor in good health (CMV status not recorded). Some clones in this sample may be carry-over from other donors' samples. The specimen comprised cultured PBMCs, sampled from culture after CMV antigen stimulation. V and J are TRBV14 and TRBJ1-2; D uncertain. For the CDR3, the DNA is TGTGCCAGCAGCCATCGGGCCAGCGCAGGTGGCTACACCTTC. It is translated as CASSHRASAGGYTF. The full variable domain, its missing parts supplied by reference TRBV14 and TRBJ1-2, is EAGVTQFPSHSVIEKGQTVTLRCDPISGHDNLYWYRRVMGKEIKFLLHFVKESKQDESGMPNNRFLAERTGGTYSTLKVQPAELEDSGVYFCASSHRASAGGYTFGSGTRLTVV.